Below, 31 T cell receptor beta chains from the same sample are listed, as sequenced in a study of STAT5B mutations in CD4+ large granular lymphocyte leukemia. TCRdb's table, derived via immunoSEQ multiplex PCR, lists solely in-frame clones and lacks some. The data contain 30,000 or so clones, about 82% of them seen just once; the ten biggest clones take up around 4.4%. The sequenced material came from CD4+ T cells from blood buffy coats. The receptors derive from a human donor in good health.

The V and J genes are TRBV7-9 and TRBJ1-6, with D uncertain. The germline V and J ends were trimmed by 8 bases and 1 base, with 9 bases remaining between them. The CDR3 is 14 amino acids. Germline loops: CDR1 SEHNR, CDR2 FQNEAQ (reference sequence). The CDR3 spells CASRLESYNSPLHF. DNA for the CDR3: TGTGCCAGCCGGCTTGAGTCCTATAATTCACCCCTCCACTTT.

This clone was detected only once. The chain recombines TRBV11-2 with TRBJ2-2; TRBD2 might be the D (5 bases). In germline, CDR1 is SGHAT, CDR2 FQNNGV. The CDR3 is made up of 15 amino acids. Trimming removed 5 bases at V and 1 base at J, with 11 bases between. CDR3 sequence (DNA): TGTGCCAGCAGCCGCCCGGGGAGGAACACCGGGGAGCTGTTTTTT. Encoded protein: CASSRPGRNTGELFF.

The J gene is TRBJ1-2, the V gene TRBV2; TRBD1 agrees at 11 bases. Germline V lookup: CDR1 SNHLY, CDR2 FYNNEI. The V and J ends lost 8 bases and 8 bases, in that order; junction bases with no gene match: 13. The CDR3 sequence is 15 residues long. CDR3 sequence reads: CASGERDRGTEGYTF. The DNA of the CDR3 is TGTGCCAGCGGCGAGAGGGACAGGGGGACTGAAGGCTACACCTTC.

This clone occurred a few times. The chain uses TRBV7-9 and TRBJ2-1; D is perhaps TRBD1 (5 bases). The CDR3 spans 16 residues. V dropped 6 bases and J dropped 0 bases, with 15 bases sitting between them. The V gene's germline CDR1 is SEHNR and CDR2 FQNEAQ (reference sequence). CDR3 DNA: TGTGCCAGCAGTAACAGGCTTCAAAGCTCCTACAATGAGCAGTTCTTC. Residues: CASSNRLQSSYNEQFF.

The genes are TRBV6-1 and TRBJ1-2, with TRBD1 matching over 9 bases. Per germline, CDR1 MNHNS and CDR2 SASEGT. With 7 bases clipped from V and 4 bases from J, the junction kept 7 bases outside the gene matches. CDR3 length equals 14 residues. The chain's CDR3 is CASIRGQGLYGYTF. The DNA of the CDR3 is TGTGCCAGCATTAGGGGACAGGGCCTCTATGGCTACACCTTC.

This clone was found once. This chain uses TRBV19 with TRBJ1-1, with a possible D match to TRBD1 (5 bases). Germline assignment: CDR1 LNHDA and CDR2 SQIVND (reference sequence). The CDR3 loop spans 16 amino acids. The V end lost 6 bases, the J end lost 3 bases, and 20 bases lay between the germline ends. CDR3 sequence reads: CASSNPSSPGHTEAFF. CDR3 in DNA: TGTGCCAGTAGCAATCCCTCGTCCCCGGGACACACTGAAGCTTTCTTT.

The chain links TRBV7-9 to TRBJ1-1; D unclear. Trimming left V 6 bases short and J 1 base short, with 12 bases between. Germline values: CDR1 SEHNR, CDR2 FQNEAQ (reference sequence). CDR3 length: 14 amino acids. The CDR3 is CASRNVEGNTEAFF. The DNA of the CDR3 is TGTGCCAGCAGGAACGTCGAGGGGAACACTGAAGCTTTCTTT.

This clone was seen more than once but under ten times. The genes are TRBV5-1 and TRBJ1-2, with a tentative D call TRBD1 (6 bases). V lost 4 bases to trimming and J lost 7 bases, with 14 bases between them. The CDR3 runs 13 residues. Germline V gene lookup returns CDR1 SGHRS and CDR2 YFSETQ. CDR3 DNA: TGCGCCAGCAGCCTGGGGCAGGGGCTTGGCTACACCTTC. Protein: CASSLGQGLGYTF.

The chain joins TRBV10-3 to TRBJ2-3, with TRBD2 as a possible D gene (7 bases). This CDR3 region has 18 residues. Germline V CDR1 and CDR2: ENHRY, SYGVKD. Trimming took 6 bases from V and 2 from J, leaving 24 bases between them. CDR3 sequence: CAIRGGAGGAEYTDTQYF. For the CDR3, the DNA is TGTGCCATCAGGGGGGGGGCCGGCGGGGCGGAGTACACAGATACGCAGTATTTT.

V gene TRBV27 combines with J gene TRBJ2-1, with 11 positions matching TRBD1. V was pared by 7 bases and J by 7 bases, with 12 bases of the junction left unmatched. The CDR3 has 16 amino acids. Germline CDR1 is MNHEY and CDR2 is SMNVEV (reference sequence). The CDR3 is CASNNPRDRGTNEQFF. DNA for the CDR3: TGTGCCAGCAACAACCCCCGGGACAGGGGGACTAATGAGCAGTTCTTC.

This sequence joins TRBV29-1 and TRBJ2-1, with 13 bases fitting TRBD2. This CDR3 has 18 residues. Losses at the gene ends were 1 base for V and 0 bases for J; bases not matched to a gene: 6. Looked up from germline, CDR1 is SQVTM and CDR2 is ANQGSEA. The CDR3 DNA reads TGCAGCGTTGAAGGACCGGGACTAGCGGGGAGCTCCTACAATGAGCAGTTCTTC. The encoded protein is CSVEGPGLAGSSYNEQFF.

The CDR3 bases are TGCGCCAGCAGCTTAGATAGTCGGCAGGGGTGGACCGGGGAGCTGTTTTTT. It is translated as CASSLDSRQGWTGELFF. V is TRBV5-1 and J is TRBJ2-2; perhaps TRBD1 as D (6 bases). Germline assignment: CDR1 SGHRS and CDR2 YFSETQ. The CDR3 loop spans 17 amino acids. Trimming took off 2 bases at V and 5 bases at J, with 19 bases between the two ends.

The chain has TRBV4-1 and TRBJ2-5, with D hard to call. The CDR3 is made up of 14 amino acids. With 5 bases removed from V and 1 base from J, the gap between germline ends came to 11 bases. CDR1 and CDR2 (germline): MGHRA, YSYEKL. CDR3 in DNA: TGCGCCAGCAGCTCCCCGGACCTCCAAGAGACCCAGTACTTC. Amino acid sequence: CASSSPDLQETQYF.

The chain combines TRBV6-6 with TRBJ2-5; 10 bases map to TRBD2. The CDR3 runs 16 residues. Germline trimming cut 6 bases from V and 4 bases from J; bases unmatched to any gene: 11. Germline CDR1 reads MNHNY; CDR2 reads SVGAGI (reference sequence). CDR3 protein: CASSRPTAGGRETQYF. The CDR3 DNA is TGTGCCAGCAGCCGGCCTACAGCGGGAGGGCGAGAGACCCAGTACTTC.

The CDR3 region is CASSLPGGTGELFF. In nucleotides, the CDR3 is TGTGCCAGCAGTTTACCAGGGGGGACCGGGGAGCTGTTTTTT. This chain links TRBV28 with TRBJ2-2, with D possibly matching TRBD1 (7 bases). Trimming took 2 bases from V and 5 from J, leaving 9 bases between them. The V gene's germline CDR1 is MDHEN and CDR2 SYDVKM. This CDR3 spans 14 amino acids.

The chain has TRBV7-5 and TRBJ2-6; the DNA was not compared with TRBD1, the D call given in the table. TRBV7-5 is a listed pseudogene. This CDR3 has 14 residues. The chain's CDR3 is CVRSLGLGANVLTF. CDR3 DNA sequence: TGTGTCAGAAGCTTAGGGCTTGGGGCCAACGTCCTGACTTTC.

The chain employs TRBV29-1 and TRBJ2-4; D perhaps matches TRBD2 (5 bases). Trimming removed 5 bases at V and 4 bases at J, with 9 bases between. Germline CDR1 and CDR2: SQVTM and ANQGSEA. The CDR3 sequence is 12 residues long. DNA of the CDR3: TGCAGCGTTCAGGAGCGGAAAAACATTCAGTACTTC. It codes for CSVQERKNIQYF.

The chain recombines TRBV6-5 with TRBJ2-7; D is tentatively TRBD1 or TRBD2 (5 bases each). CDR1 is MNHEY, CDR2 SVGAGI, per germline. Trimming pared 5 bases from V and 3 bases from J, leaving 11 bases between. The CDR3 runs to 13 residues. CDR3 residues: CASSAGTYYEQYF. In DNA form, the CDR3 reads TGTGCCAGCAGTGCTGGGACCTACTACGAGCAGTACTTC.

This clone was recorded only once. The chain combines TRBV7-2 with TRBJ1-5; D call uncertain. Trimming removed 2 bases at V and 4 bases at J, with 15 bases between. This CDR3 has 16 residues. In germline, CDR1 is SGHTA, CDR2 FQGNSA. CDR3 sequence: CASSLLGSGNNQPQHF. As DNA, the CDR3 is TGTGCCAGCAGCTTATTAGGCAGTGGAAATAATCAGCCCCAGCATTTT.

The chain combines TRBV4-2 with TRBJ1-1; D perhaps matches TRBD1 (6 bases). The V gene's germline CDR1 is LGHNA and CDR2 YNFKEQ. CDR3 length equals 17 residues. With 4 bases removed from V and 0 bases from J, the gap between germline ends came to 18 bases. The CDR3 sequence is CASSPQWEGGMNTEAFF. The CDR3 bases are TGTGCCAGCAGCCCCCAGTGGGAGGGGGGGATGAACACTGAAGCTTTCTTT.

V is TRBV2 and J is TRBJ2-1; 7 bases line up with TRBD2. Unmatched junction bases numbered 9, after V lost 4 bases and J lost 3 bases. The CDR3 totals 16 residues. The germline V gene encodes CDR1 SNHLY and CDR2 FYNNEI. The DNA for the CDR3 is TGTGCCAGCAGTGCCTCCCAGAGCGGGGTCTACAATGAGCAGTTCTTC. Translating it yields CASSASQSGVYNEQFF.

The chain links TRBV25-1 to TRBJ1-2; 8 bases line up with TRBD1. V trimming: 3 bases; J trimming: 1 base; junction bases outside the gene matches: 4. The CDR3 runs to 15 residues. The germline V gene has CDR1 MGHDK and CDR2 SYGVNS. CDR3 nucleotides: TGTGCCAGCAGTGACTCCGGACAGGGTAACTATGGCTACACCTTC. Amino acid sequence: CASSDSGQGNYGYTF.

The chain combines TRBV2 with TRBJ1-2; 9 positions match TRBD1. This CDR3 comprises 14 residues. CDR1 is SNHLY, CDR2 FYNNEI, per germline. J lost 8 bases, V lost 0 bases, and 4 bases had no gene match. CDR3 sequence reads: CASSEARQGGGYTF. CDR3 nucleotides: TGTGCCAGCAGTGAAGCAAGACAGGGGGGCGGCTACACCTTC.

CDR3 DNA: TGTGCCAGCAAATTGGAACAGGGGGGTGGCTACACCTTC. Encoded protein: CASKLEQGGGYTF. This chain connects TRBV7-9 to TRBJ1-2, with TRBD1 identical over 8 bases. With 7 bases clipped from V and 7 bases from J, the junction kept 8 bases outside the gene matches. The germline V gene encodes CDR1 SEHNR and CDR2 FQNEAQ (reference sequence). The CDR3 is made up of 13 amino acids. The variable domain in full, with the rest retrieved from reference TRBV7-9 and TRBJ1-2, is DTGVSQNPRHKITKRGQNVTFRCDPISEHNRLYWYRQTLGQGPEFLTYFQNEAQLEKSRLLSDRFSAERPKGSFSTLEIQRTEQGDSAMYLCASKLEQGGGYTFGSGTRLTVV.

This clone was counted a single time. The CDR3 coding sequence is TGCGCCAGCAGCTCACGGGCAGGGGGCTATGATGAGCAGTTCTTC. Its protein product is CASSSRAGGYDEQFF. J is TRBJ2-1 and V is TRBV4-1; 8 nucleotides align to TRBD1. With V trimmed by 5 bases and J by 8 bases, 11 bases remained unmatched. Per germline, CDR1 MGHRA and CDR2 YSYEKL. The CDR3 consists of 15 residues.

This chain links TRBV7-8 with TRBJ2-2; TRBD1 aligns across 9 bases. The CDR3 runs 14 residues. Germline-derived CDR1 and CDR2 are SGHVS and FQNEAQ. V lost 6 bases and J lost 6; bases outside the gene matches: 5. The CDR3 protein is CASRIGTGSGELFF. Here the CDR3 DNA reads TGTGCCAGCAGAATCGGGACAGGGTCCGGGGAGCTGTTTTTT. Based on the CDR3 plus reference TRBV7-8 and TRBJ2-2, the full variable domain is GAGVSQSPRYKVAKRGQDVALRCDPISGHVSLFWYQQALGQGPEFLTYFQNEAQLDKSGLPSDRFFAERPEGSVSTLKIQRTQQEDSAVYLCASRIGTGSGELFFGEGSRLTVL.

The chain links TRBV5-1 to TRBJ2-2, with 11 bases lining up with TRBD2. The CDR3 extends over 16 amino acids. Germline V gene data show CDR1 as SGHRS and CDR2 as YFSETQ. J gave up 2 bases and V 2 bases, and 2 bases lay outside the gene matches. CDR3 sequence: CASSFLAGGNTGELFF. CDR3 sequence (DNA): TGCGCCAGCAGCTTTCTAGCGGGAGGAAACACCGGGGAGCTGTTTTTT.

This chain links TRBV5-1 with TRBJ2-5; 8 bases agree with TRBD1. Germline V gives CDR1 SGHRS, CDR2 YFSETQ. This CDR3 is built from 15 residues. The J segment lost 5 bases and the V segment lost 5 bases, leaving 11 bases of the junction unmatched. The CDR3 DNA reads as TGCGCCAGCAGTTACGGACAGGGAAGGGGGGAGACCCAGTACTTC. Encoded protein: CASSYGQGRGETQYF. The whole variable domain, remainder taken from reference TRBV5-1 and TRBJ2-5, is KAGVTQTPRYLIKTRGQQVTLSCSPISGHRSVSWYQQTPGQGLQFLFEYFSETQRNKGNFPGRFSGRQFSNSRSEMNVSTLELGDSALYLCASSYGQGRGETQYFGPGTRLLVL.

The rearrangement links TRBV6-5 to TRBJ1-1, with D perhaps matching TRBD1 (5 bases). This CDR3 is 15 amino acids long. The V end was cut by 6 bases, the J end by 0 bases, with 14 bases between. Germline lookup yields CDR1 MNHEY and CDR2 SVGAGI. The CDR3 is CASSPGLHLNTEAFF. CDR3 nucleotides: TGTGCCAGCAGCCCGGGACTGCACTTGAACACTGAAGCTTTCTTT.

The rearrangement links TRBV25-1 to TRBJ1-1; D not resolved. Germline V gene lookup returns CDR1 MGHDK and CDR2 SYGVNS. The CDR3 spans 14 residues. V was shortened by 7 bases and J by 5 bases, with 17 bases between the two germline ends. The CDR3 spells CASKDSVPHTEAFF. CDR3 DNA: TGTGCCAGCAAGGATAGTGTACCCCATACTGAAGCTTTCTTT.

The genes are TRBV7-8 and TRBJ2-1; tentatively, D is TRBD2 (5 bases). The CDR3 extends over 14 amino acids. Trimming cost V 1 base and J 9 bases, with 13 bases left between them. Per germline, CDR1 SGHVS and CDR2 FQNEAQ. The CDR3 sequence is CASSLVSVGVEQFF. CDR3 nucleotides: TGTGCCAGCAGCTTAGTATCGGTCGGGGTTGAGCAGTTCTTC. Full variable domain (outside the CDR3, taken from reference TRBV7-8 and TRBJ2-1): GAGVSQSPRYKVAKRGQDVALRCDPISGHVSLFWYQQALGQGPEFLTYFQNEAQLDKSGLPSDRFFAERPEGSVSTLKIQRTQQEDSAVYLCASSLVSVGVEQFFGPGTRLTVL.